The present TCR beta chain was sequenced within a study of cytomegalovirus exposure and HLA in healthy donors. In the PCR, 60 Vbeta and 13 Jbeta primers were used. TCRdb keeps only in-frame clones here, not all; method: immunoSEQ multiplex PCR. Seen here are about 120,000 clones, under 85% observed once, and the top ten hold less than 6%. The CDR3 totals 13 residues. Trimming stripped 4 bases from V and 2 bases from J, with 9 bases between. Germline CDR1 and CDR2: SGHTA and FQGNSA. Study findings and constraints: Per a later analysis, HLA-associated TCR beta chains showed more clonal expansion than other, equally common TCR beta chains. The study designated about 160 TCR beta chains cytomegalovirus-associated. Data from an earlier analysis indicated that most TCR beta V segments were productive either about 90% or about 30% of the time.

A remark on this clone: What it recognizes is unknown.

The material sequenced was PBMCs. The receptor was isolated from a man in his late teens or twenties in good health and CMV-seropositive. The chain joins TRBV7-2 to TRBJ2-7; D gene ambiguous. In DNA form, the CDR3 reads TGTGCCAGCAGCTCCGTGAGTGCCTACGAGCAGTACTTC. Amino acids: CASSSVSAYEQYF.